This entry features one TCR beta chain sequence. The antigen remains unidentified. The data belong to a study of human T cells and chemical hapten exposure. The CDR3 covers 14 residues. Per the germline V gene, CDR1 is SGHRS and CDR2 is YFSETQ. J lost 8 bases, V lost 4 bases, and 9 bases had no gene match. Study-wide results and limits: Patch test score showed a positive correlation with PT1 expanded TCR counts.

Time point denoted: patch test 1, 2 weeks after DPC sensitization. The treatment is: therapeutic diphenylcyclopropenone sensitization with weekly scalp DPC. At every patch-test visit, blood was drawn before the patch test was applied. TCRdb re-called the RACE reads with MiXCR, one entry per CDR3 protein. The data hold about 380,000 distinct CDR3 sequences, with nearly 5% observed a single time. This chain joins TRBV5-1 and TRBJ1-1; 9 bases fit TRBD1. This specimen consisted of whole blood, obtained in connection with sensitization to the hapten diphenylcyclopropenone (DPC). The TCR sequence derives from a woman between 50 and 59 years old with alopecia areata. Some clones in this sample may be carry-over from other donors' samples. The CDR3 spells CASSQTGGAGEAFF. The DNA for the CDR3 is TGCGCCAGCAGCCAAACAGGGGGCGCGGGAGAAGCTTTCTTT.